Listed here are 12 T cell receptor beta chains from one sample, sequenced in a study of graft-versus-host responses after intestinal transplantation. Sequencing was performed with immunoSEQ multiplex PCR; in TCRdb, only in-frame clones are kept and a portion is missing. This table holds 5,500 or so clones, approximately 25% found once. The starting material was alloreactive CD4+ T cells from a mixed lymphocyte reaction culture, obtained before transplantation. Noted subset: CFSE-low proliferating T cells sorted from approximately six-day pre-transplant mixed lymphocyte reaction (GvH or HvG direction). Receptor source: a human patient who was an organ donor for intestinal transplantation.

This clone is medium-sized within its sample. J is TRBJ1-4 and V is TRBV30; D unclear. Trimming pared 0 bases from V and 7 bases from J, leaving 9 bases between. Looked up from germline, CDR1 is GTSNPN and CDR2 is SVGIG (reference sequence). The CDR3 sequence is 13 residues long. The CDR3 region has the DNA TGTGCCTGGAGTGTTCGGAGACTTGAAAAACTGTTTTTT. This gives the protein CAWSVRRLEKLFF.

The V call is TRBV28, the J call TRBJ1-1; 7 positions match TRBD1. The germline V gene encodes CDR1 MDHEN and CDR2 SYDVKM. The ends lost 6 bases at V and 5 bases at J; junction bases unmatched: 9. There are 14 residues in the CDR3. CDR3 DNA: TGTGCCAGCAGCCAGGGGGGTAAAAGAACTGAAGCTTTCTTT. This translates into CASSQGGKRTEAFF.

V is TRBV6-1 and J is TRBJ1-5; TRBD1 agrees at 8 bases. The CDR3 covers 14 residues. V dropped 4 bases and J dropped 11; count of bases not matched to a gene: 10. The V gene's germline CDR1 is MNHNS and CDR2 SASEGT. The CDR3 sequence: CASSVRGQGTSQHF. Here the CDR3 DNA reads TGTGCCAGCAGTGTAAGAGGACAGGGAACATCCCAGCATTTT.

The V and J genes are TRBV30 and TRBJ2-5, with unresolved D. The CDR3 runs to 14 residues. Germline CDR1 reads GTSNPN; CDR2 reads SVGIG (reference sequence). V lost 7 bases to trimming and J lost 2 bases, with 17 bases between them. In DNA, the CDR3 is TGTGCCTCCAACTGCCTGAGGAGACAAGAGACCCAGTACTTC. Residues: CASNCLRRQETQYF.

This chain uses TRBV6-1 with TRBJ1-2, with a possible D match to TRBD1 (5 bases). The V end lost 7 bases, the J end lost 8 bases, and 14 bases lay between the germline ends. Germline V gives CDR1 MNHNS, CDR2 SASEGT. The CDR3 has 12 residues. The CDR3 protein is CASTRGIGGYTF. As DNA, the CDR3 is TGTGCCAGCACCCGGGGGATCGGAGGCTACACCTTC.

This clone rates as medium-sized. The chain couples TRBV2 to TRBJ2-7, with 9 bases matching TRBD1. The CDR3 is 16 amino acids. Germline V lookup: CDR1 SNHLY, CDR2 FYNNEI. V was pared by 7 bases and J by 4 bases, with 14 bases of the junction left unmatched. In nucleotides, the CDR3 is TGTGCCAGCACCGGACAGGGGAGGACGGTAGTTTACGAGCAGTACTTC. It yields the protein CASTGQGRTVVYEQYF.

J is TRBJ1-6 and V is TRBV19; D is perhaps TRBD1 (6 bases). The CDR3 totals 13 residues. The V gene's germline CDR1 is LNHDA and CDR2 SQIVND (reference sequence). Trimming removed 6 bases from V and 4 bases from J, with 7 bases in between. The CDR3 sequence: CASRTGYNSPLHF. The DNA of the CDR3 is TGTGCCAGTAGGACAGGTTATAATTCACCCCTCCACTTT.

This clone ranks as medium-sized. The V and J genes are TRBV4-2 and TRBJ1-2, with a tentative D call TRBD1 (5 bases). Germline CDR1 is LGHNA and CDR2 is YNFKEQ. V was clipped by 0 bases and J by 4 bases, with 21 bases between them. The CDR3 runs to 18 residues. The CDR3 spells CASSQDINRGLGGYGYTF. The DNA for the CDR3 is TGTGCCAGCAGCCAAGATATAAACCGGGGCCTCGGGGGCTATGGCTACACCTTC.

The chain employs TRBV6-8 and TRBJ2-7; 10 bases are a match to TRBD2. This CDR3 contains 14 residues. Trimming removed 6 bases from V and 2 bases from J; junction bases left unmatched: 4. From germline, CDR1 is MNHGY and CDR2 SAAAGT. CDR3 sequence (DNA): TGTGCCAGCAGGGAGCGGGGGGGAACCTACGAGCAGTACTTC. Protein sequence: CASRERGGTYEQYF.

This clone came up many times. V gene TRBV5-1 combines with J gene TRBJ2-5, with 10 bases aligning to TRBD1. Trimming removed 1 base from V and 0 bases from J; junction bases left unmatched: 3. The germline V gene has CDR1 SGHRS and CDR2 YFSETQ. The CDR3 loop spans 16 amino acids. The CDR3 spells CASSLMGQGYQETQYF. In nucleotides, the CDR3 is TGCGCCAGCAGCTTGATGGGACAGGGGTACCAAGAGACCCAGTACTTC.

This chain connects TRBV15 to TRBJ1-1; D unresolved. Germline V gene data show CDR1 as LNHNV and CDR2 as YYDKDF (reference sequence). The CDR3 has 17 amino acids. Trimming stripped 0 bases from V and 1 base from J, with 15 bases between. This chain's CDR3 is CATSRDYGIGGNTEAFF. The DNA for the CDR3 is TGTGCCACCAGCAGAGATTACGGGATAGGCGGGAACACTGAAGCTTTCTTT.

There are a few counts of this clone. This sequence joins TRBV11-3 and TRBJ1-1; the D gene is possibly TRBD1 (5 bases). CDR1 is SGHNT and CDR2 is YENEEA in the germline V gene. CDR3 length: 14 amino acids. Trimming shortened V by 2 bases and J by 4 bases, and 11 bases separated the two germline ends. The CDR3 nucleotides read TGTGCCAGCAGCTTAAAGGGGTTCGGCACTGAAGCTTTCTTT. As protein: CASSLKGFGTEAFF.